The 25 T cell receptor beta chains listed next were all sequenced from one sample in a study of breast tumors, draining lymph nodes, adjacent tissues (dated by TCRdb to about 2016). The library was produced with multiplex PCR. The sequencer listed for this sample is Illumina HiSeq 2000. TCRdb passed the public sequencing reads through fastp at Q25 and MiXCR, retaining productive beta sequences. Entries are consolidated by CDR3 protein sequence, retaining the most common genes and DNA. The table for this sample lists 130,000 or so distinct CDR3 sequences; more than 20% of them were counted only once. The leading ten clones occupy more than 2.5% of the sample. The lymph node samples were taken from the axillary draining lymph nodes of breast cancer patients. Material: axillary lymph node tissue. Receptor source: a female donor with breast cancer. Some clones in this sample may be carry-over from other donors' samples.

To note about this clonotype: Possible read error: a much larger clone is one base away. This rearrangement joins TRBV5-4 to TRBJ2-3, with 8 bases aligning to TRBD1. The CDR3 runs 14 residues. Germline V lookup: CDR1 SGHNT, CDR2 YYREEE (reference sequence). The CDR3 DNA reads TGTGCCAGCAGCACGACAGGGGTTACAGGTACGCAGTATTTT. The encoded protein is CASSTTGVTGTQYF.

This clonotype showed up many times. This chain links TRBV29-1 with TRBJ2-3; TRBD2 matches 11 bases. The trim removed 6 bases at V and 3 bases at J, leaving 5 bases unmatched. Germline CDR1 is SQVTM and CDR2 is ANQGSEA. The CDR3 extends over 14 amino acids. The CDR3 here is CSVVAGGFTDTQYF. The CDR3 DNA reads as TGCAGCGTAGTAGCGGGAGGGTTTACAGATACGCAGTATTTT.

The table lists this clonotype with a few counts. The genes are TRBV11-1 and TRBJ2-1; 8 bases fit TRBD2. The CDR3 length is 15 residues. Per germline, CDR1 SGHAT and CDR2 FQDESV (reference sequence). With 1 base clipped from V and 2 bases from J, the junction kept 1 base outside the gene matches. This CDR3 is CASSLGLAPYNEQFF. The CDR3, as DNA: TGTGCCAGCAGCTTAGGACTAGCGCCCTACAATGAGCAGTTCTTC.

Turning to this clonotype: A much larger clone lies one base from this, so it may be a read error. This CDR3 is CASSEGVAGAGELLF. CDR3 nucleotides: TGTGCCAGCAGTGAAGGGGTAGCGGGAGCCGGGGAGCTGCTTTTT. V is TRBV2 and J is TRBJ2-2, with 9 nucleotides matching TRBD2. Germline V CDR1 and CDR2: SNHLY, FYNNEI. CDR3 length: 15 amino acids.

This clonotype was found a few times. This chain links TRBV19 with TRBJ2-1; D perhaps matches TRBD2 (6 bases). Germline V gene data show CDR1 as LNHDA and CDR2 as SQIVND (reference sequence). The CDR3 length is 13 residues. Trimming cost V 3 bases and J 5 bases, with 8 bases left between them. In DNA, the CDR3 is TGTGCCAGTAGTATCCGGGAGAACAATGAGCAGTTCTTC. Translating it yields CASSIRENNEQFF.

The sample holds many counts of this clonotype. The chain carries TRBV7-9 and TRBJ2-1; the D gene is possibly TRBD1 (7 bases). The CDR3 has 16 residues. CDR1 and CDR2 (germline): SEHNR, FQNEAQ (reference sequence). The V and J ends lost 5 bases and 0 bases respectively, with 14 bases between them. CDR3 sequence (DNA): TGTGCCAGCAGCGGATGGCGGGACAGCTCCTACAATGAGCAGTTCTTC. It is translated as CASSGWRDSSYNEQFF.

The sample holds many counts of this clonotype. The chain carries TRBV7-3 and TRBJ2-1; maybe TRBD1 (6 bases). CDR3 length: 13 residues. The germline CDR1 and CDR2 sequences are SGHTA and FQGTGA. Trimming removed 1 base at V and 8 bases at J, with 9 bases between. This CDR3 is CASSLNRDHEQFF. The CDR3 DNA follows: TGTGCCAGCAGCTTAAACAGGGACCATGAGCAGTTCTTC.

The table lists this clonotype with many counts. V usage is TRBV19 and J usage is TRBJ2-1; TRBD2 aligns across 14 bases. The V segment lost 4 bases and the J segment 1 base; nucleotides outside the gene matches: 9. This CDR3 is 19 amino acids long. The germline V gene has CDR1 LNHDA and CDR2 SQIVND (reference sequence). The CDR3 region is CASSRTPGLAGVSYNEQFF. CDR3 coding DNA: TGTGCCAGTAGTAGGACCCCGGGACTAGCGGGAGTATCCTACAATGAGCAGTTCTTC.

On this clonotype itself: A clone one base away is much larger, so this may be a read error. The chain carries TRBV6-6 and TRBJ2-2, with unresolved D. The V and J ends lost 5 bases and 2 bases respectively, with 6 bases between them. The V gene's germline CDR1 is MNHNY and CDR2 SVGAGI (reference sequence). This CDR3 has 13 residues. The CDR3 reads CASSNENTGELFF. The CDR3 DNA is TGTGCCAGCAGTAACGAAAACACCGGGGAGCTGTTTTTT.

The rearrangement joins TRBV30 to TRBJ2-2; 9 positions match TRBD1. The CDR3 consists of 13 residues. With 5 bases clipped from V and 7 bases from J, the junction kept 5 bases outside the gene matches. Per the germline V gene, CDR1 is GTSNPN and CDR2 is SVGIG (reference sequence). The DNA for the CDR3 is TGTGCCTGGGGGACAGGGCTAAACGGGGAGCTGTTTTTT. It codes for CAWGTGLNGELFF.

A single count supports this clonotype. Since a much larger clone is just one base distant, this may be a read error. The chain carries TRBV12-3 or TRBV12-4 and TRBJ2-5, with unresolved D. This CDR3 has 13 amino acids. This CDR3 reads CASSFSNQEAQYF. CDR3 in DNA: TGTGCCAGCAGTTTTTCGAACCAAGAGGCCCAGTACTTC.

A note on this clonotype: This could be a read error, since a much larger clone is one nucleotide away. The chain is built from TRBV6-1 and TRBJ2-7; D uncertain. The V gene's germline CDR1 is MNHNS and CDR2 SASEGT. The CDR3 length is 12 residues. The CDR3 loop is CASQSGPYERYF. CDR3 nucleotide sequence: TGTGCCAGCCAGTCAGGCCCCTACGAGCGGTACTTC.

This clonotype was seen repeatedly, ten times or more. This chain joins TRBV18 and TRBJ2-1, with TRBD2 matching 7 bases. This CDR3 has 15 amino acids. Germline CDR1 and CDR2: KGHSH and LQKENI. Trimming removed 1 base from V and 3 bases from J; junction bases left unmatched: 3. DNA for the CDR3: TGTGCCAGCTCACCACGGGGCGGGGGCTACAATGAGCAGTTCTTC. Translating gives CASSPRGGGYNEQFF.

For this clonotype: Possible read error: a much larger clone is one base away. V usage is TRBV2 and J usage is TRBJ2-3, with D hard to call. Germline V lookup: CDR1 SNHLY, CDR2 FYNNEI. Trimming took 5 bases from V and 0 from J, leaving 12 bases between them. This CDR3 has 15 residues. DNA for the CDR3: TGTGCCAGCAGTTTAGGTTTTACTAGCACAGATACGCAGTATTTT. Protein: CASSLGFTSTDTQYF.

This clonotype was picked up many times. V and J are TRBV27 and TRBJ1-2, with 7 bases aligning to TRBD1. This CDR3 spans 15 amino acids. V shed 4 bases, J shed 3 bases, and the junction held 8 bases outside the gene matches. Germline values: CDR1 MNHEY, CDR2 SMNVEV (reference sequence). CDR3 nucleotides: TGTGCCAGCAGTTCCCAATGGACAGGAGACTATGGCTACACCTTC. Protein sequence: CASSSQWTGDYGYTF.

This clonotype occurred many times. CDR3: CASSRRGSTYEQYF. The CDR3 DNA follows: TGTGCCAGCAGCAGGCGGGGATCAACCTACGAGCAGTACTTC. V gene TRBV5-8 combines with J gene TRBJ2-7; a weak D match, TRBD2 (6 bases). V lost 4 bases to trimming and J lost 2 bases, with 13 bases between them. There are 14 residues in the CDR3. The germline gives CDR1 SGHTS, CDR2 YDEGEE.

This clonotype was seen ten or more times. The chain links TRBV6-6 to TRBJ1-2, with D perhaps TRBD1 (6 bases). Germline CDR1 and CDR2: MNHNY and SVGAGI (reference sequence). The CDR3 sequence is 12 residues long. V was trimmed by 6 bases and J by 4 bases, leaving 9 bases between them. CDR3: CASRDRSYGYTF. CDR3 DNA sequence: TGTGCCAGCAGAGACAGGAGCTATGGCTACACCTTC.

This clonotype was seen repeatedly, ten times or more. The V and J genes are TRBV20-1 and TRBJ1-4, with no clear D. V was cut by 6 bases and J by 2 bases, with 10 bases left in between. Germline assignment: CDR1 DFQATT and CDR2 SNEGSKA (reference sequence). The CDR3 consists of 13 residues. The CDR3 reads CSAQPDTNEKLFF. The CDR3 DNA sequence: TGCAGTGCCCAACCCGATACTAATGAAAAACTGTTTTTT.

This clonotype appeared a single time. This could be a read error, since a much larger clone is one nucleotide away. The rearrangement uses TRBV20-1 and TRBJ1-5; no definite D call. There are 14 residues in the CDR3. Germline-derived CDR1 and CDR2 are DFQATT and SNEGSKA (reference sequence). The CDR3 protein is CNANGPYSNQPQHF. For the CDR3, the DNA is TGCAATGCTAACGGACCGTATAGCAATCAGCCCCAGCATTTT.

There are many counts of this clonotype. V and J are TRBV15 and TRBJ2-3; possibly TRBD1 for D (5 bases). This CDR3 contains 17 residues. Looked up from germline, CDR1 is LNHNV and CDR2 is YYDKDF (reference sequence). V gave up 2 bases and J gave up 4 bases, with 19 bases separating them. CDR3 loop: CATSRHLDSPRADTQYF. In DNA form, the CDR3 reads TGTGCCACCAGCAGACACCTTGACAGCCCCAGGGCAGATACGCAGTATTTT.

This clonotype was seen many times. The genes are TRBV28 and TRBJ1-3, with D hard to call. Trimming took off 3 bases at V and 4 bases at J, with 4 bases between the two ends. This CDR3 contains 12 residues. The V gene's germline CDR1 is MDHEN and CDR2 SYDVKM. The CDR3 DNA reads as TGTGCCAGCAGTTTCATGGGAAACACCATATATTTT. Its translation is CASSFMGNTIYF.

This clonotype has a count of ten or more. This chain links TRBV6-5 with TRBJ2-1, with 10 nucleotides matching TRBD2. After removal of 4 bases from V and 3 bases from J, the junction contained 3 bases not matched to a gene. CDR3 length: 15 amino acids. Germline V gene data show CDR1 as MNHEY and CDR2 as SVGAGI. The CDR3 coding sequence is TGTGCCAGCAGTTCACTAGCGGGACTCTACAATGAGCAGTTCTTC. Translating gives CASSSLAGLYNEQFF.

This clonotype occurred many times. The chain carries TRBV5-1 and TRBJ1-2, with D unresolved. The V gene lost 4 bases and the J gene lost 1 base, with 17 bases spanning the gap. Germline V CDR1 and CDR2: SGHRS, YFSETQ. The CDR3 has 16 amino acids. CDR3 in amino acids: CASSPAGSGLNYGYTF. The CDR3 DNA sequence: TGCGCCAGCAGCCCCGCGGGTTCAGGACTTAACTATGGCTACACCTTC.

This clonotype was seen more than once but under ten times. This chain connects TRBV3-1 to TRBJ2-5; tentatively, D is TRBD1 or TRBD2 (5 bases each). From germline, CDR1 is LGHDT and CDR2 YNNKEL (reference sequence). The CDR3 length is 14 residues. Trimming took off 0 bases at V and 6 bases at J, with 11 bases between the two ends. CDR3 amino acids: CASSQDIGAQTQYF. DNA for the CDR3: TGTGCCAGCAGCCAAGATATCGGGGCGCAGACCCAGTACTTC.

A word on this clonotype: Just one base apart from a much larger clone, this may be a read error. The chain has TRBV27 and TRBJ2-3, with D possibly being TRBD1 (5 bases). This CDR3 has 15 amino acids. Germline values: CDR1 MNHEY, CDR2 SMNVEV (reference sequence). The CDR3 nucleotides read TGTGCCAGCAGTTTCGGACAAGGATCGGCAGAAACGCAGTATTTT. The encoded protein is CASSFGQGSAETQYF.